This T cell receptor beta chain derives from a study of OX40 agonist ivuxolimab in advanced cancers. Broadly, across the study: Ivuxolimab was a fully human IgG2 agonistic monoclonal antibody targeting the costimulatory receptor OX40 (CD134). Among the 50 to 55 dose-escalation patients, about 20 had hepatocellular carcinoma, roughly 15 melanoma, 9 renal cell carcinoma and 9 head and neck cancer. Intravenous ivuxolimab was administered to patients every 2 weeks at six dose levels: 0.01, 0.1, 0.3, 1.5, 3 and 10 mg/kg. The dose-escalation cohort was approximately 83% male with a mean age of about 60 years, ranging from about 23 to 85. Peripheral TCRbeta sequencing was intended to test whether TCR sequence diversity was altered and clonal T-cell expansion was caused by ivuxolimab. Partial responses occurred in three dose-escalation patients: two with cutaneous melanoma and one with hepatocellular carcinoma. The paper covers the monotherapy dose-escalation part of the phase I ivuxolimab trial, which included N ≈ 54 patients. Prior anti-PD-1, anti-PD-L1 or anti-CTLA-4 therapy was permitted, and roughly two fifths of dose-escalation patients had received checkpoint inhibitors.

To sequence the TCRbeta CDR3 region, genomic DNA was isolated from the sorted cells. The immunoSEQ Assay was used for sequencing of TCRbeta CDR3 regions. In TCRdb, the immuneACCESS table is reduced to in-frame sequences with V and J assigned. These tables do not hold every clone; where another copy was compared, an unresolved V gene accounts for under half, and the others remain unexplained. A total of some 140,000 clones appear in this sample, 90% of them only once. Of the sample, about 1% is held by the ten largest clones. This clone appeared a single time. The antigen it recognizes is unknown. The input lacks base qualities; no much larger clone sits a single base away. The paper's findings and limits, for the study overall: In partial responders in the 0.1-3.0 mg/kg groups, normalized peripheral clonal expansion was found to be among the lowest, especially among CD8+ T cells. The antigen specificity of the clonally expanded peripheral T cells was not determined. Low levels of normalized T-cell clonal expansion were also seen in some nonresponding patients. On average, CD8+ T cells showed more expanded clones than CD4+ T cells after ivuxolimab. At doses of 0.1 to 3.0 mg/kg, clonal expansion of both CD4+ and CD8+ blood T cells was observed from baseline to week 6.

Clipping removes 6 bases from V and 4 bases from J, with 14 as the unmatched junction base count. The germline V gene provides CDR1 MDHEN and CDR2 SYDVKM. The CDR3 starts with the cysteine, ends with the phenylalanine, and has 16 residues. Only the CDR3 region is kept as DNA, spanning 48 bases read in frame from base 1. Patients with autoimmune disease history or receiving systemic immunosuppression were excluded from the trial. Peripheral blood for TCR sequencing was collected from all dose cohorts at baseline, on cycle 4 day 1, and on cycle 7 day 1. The samples were drawn from a first-in-human, open-label, multicenter phase I dose-escalation trial of ivuxolimab. Adults with locally advanced or metastatic melanoma, renal cell carcinoma, hepatocellular carcinoma or head and neck squamous cell carcinoma were enrolled in the trial. CD4+ and CD8+ T cells were sorted separately from peripheral blood before TCR sequencing.

The material sequenced was CD4+ or CD8+ T cells sorted from blood, taken in a trial of the OX40 agonist ivuxolimab. This TCR derives from an adult with an advanced solid tumor such as melanoma, head and neck, liver or kidney cancer. The rearranged segments are TRBV28 and TRBJ1-2, with 7 bases in between that match TRBD1. For the CDR3, the sequence is CASSRPGGGGFYGYTF. The sequence in DNA is TGTGCCAGCAGCCGCCCGGGAGGGGGCGGATTCTATGGCTACACCTTC.